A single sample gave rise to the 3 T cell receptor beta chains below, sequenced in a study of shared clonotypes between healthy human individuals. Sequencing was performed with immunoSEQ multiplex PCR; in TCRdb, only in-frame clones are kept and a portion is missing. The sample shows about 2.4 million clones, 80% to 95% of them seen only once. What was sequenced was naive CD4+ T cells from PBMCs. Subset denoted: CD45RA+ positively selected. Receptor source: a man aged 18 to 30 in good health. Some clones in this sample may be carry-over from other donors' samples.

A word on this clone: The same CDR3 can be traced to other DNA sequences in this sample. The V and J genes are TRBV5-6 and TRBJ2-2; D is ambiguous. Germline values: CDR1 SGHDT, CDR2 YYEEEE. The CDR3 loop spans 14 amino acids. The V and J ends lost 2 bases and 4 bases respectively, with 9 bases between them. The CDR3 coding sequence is TGTGCCAGCAGCTTACCGGGCACCACCGGGGAGCTGTTTTTT. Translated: CASSLPGTTGELFF.

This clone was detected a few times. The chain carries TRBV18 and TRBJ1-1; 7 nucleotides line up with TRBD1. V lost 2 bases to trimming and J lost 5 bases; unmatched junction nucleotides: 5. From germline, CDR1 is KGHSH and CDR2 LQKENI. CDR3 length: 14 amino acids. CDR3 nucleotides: TGTGCCAGCTCACCATTGCAGGGACAGACTGAAGCTTTCTTT. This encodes CASSPLQGQTEAFF.

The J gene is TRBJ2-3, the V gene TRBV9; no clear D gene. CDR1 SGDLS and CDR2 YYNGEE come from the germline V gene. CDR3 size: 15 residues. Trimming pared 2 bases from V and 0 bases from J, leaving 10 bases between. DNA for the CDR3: TGTGCCAGCAGCGTTTCTGGGGTAAGCACAGATACGCAGTATTTT. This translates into CASSVSGVSTDTQYF.